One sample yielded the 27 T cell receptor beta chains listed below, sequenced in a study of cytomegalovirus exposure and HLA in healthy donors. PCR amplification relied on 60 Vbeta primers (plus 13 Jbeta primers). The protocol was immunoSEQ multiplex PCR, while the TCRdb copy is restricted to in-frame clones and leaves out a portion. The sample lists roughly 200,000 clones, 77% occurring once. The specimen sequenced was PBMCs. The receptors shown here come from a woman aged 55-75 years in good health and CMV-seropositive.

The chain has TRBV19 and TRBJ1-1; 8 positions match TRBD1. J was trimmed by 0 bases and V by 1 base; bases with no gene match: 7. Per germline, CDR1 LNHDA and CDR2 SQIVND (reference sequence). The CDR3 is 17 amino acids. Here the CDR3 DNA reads TGTGCCAGTAGTATAGGGCGCGGGACAGGCATGAACACTGAAGCTTTCTTT. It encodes CASSIGRGTGMNTEAFF.

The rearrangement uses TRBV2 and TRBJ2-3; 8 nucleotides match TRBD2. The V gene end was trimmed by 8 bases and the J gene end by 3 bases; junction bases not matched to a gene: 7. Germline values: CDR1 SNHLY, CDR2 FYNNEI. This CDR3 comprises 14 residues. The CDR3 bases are TGTGCCAGCGGGAGGTCTAGCGGGACAGATACGCAGTATTTT. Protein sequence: CASGRSSGTDTQYF.

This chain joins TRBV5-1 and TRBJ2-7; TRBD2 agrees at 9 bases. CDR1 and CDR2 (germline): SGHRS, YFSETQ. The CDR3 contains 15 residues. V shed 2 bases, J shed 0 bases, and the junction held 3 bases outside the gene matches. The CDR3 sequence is CASSFSGGSSYEQYF. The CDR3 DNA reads TGCGCCAGCAGCTTTAGCGGGGGTAGCTCCTACGAGCAGTACTTC.

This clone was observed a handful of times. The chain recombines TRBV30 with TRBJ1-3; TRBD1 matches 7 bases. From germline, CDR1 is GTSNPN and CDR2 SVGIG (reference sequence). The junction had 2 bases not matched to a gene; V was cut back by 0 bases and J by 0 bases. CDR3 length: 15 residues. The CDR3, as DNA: TGTGCCTGGAGTGTAGGGGGCAGCTCTGGAAACACCATATATTTT. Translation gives CAWSVGGSSGNTIYF.

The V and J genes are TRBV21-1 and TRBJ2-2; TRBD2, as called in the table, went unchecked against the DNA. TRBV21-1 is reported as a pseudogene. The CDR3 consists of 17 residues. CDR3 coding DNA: TGTGCCAGCAGCAACCTCTCGCGGGGGCCCCGGACCGGGGAGCTGTTTTTT. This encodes CASSNLSRGPRTGELFF.

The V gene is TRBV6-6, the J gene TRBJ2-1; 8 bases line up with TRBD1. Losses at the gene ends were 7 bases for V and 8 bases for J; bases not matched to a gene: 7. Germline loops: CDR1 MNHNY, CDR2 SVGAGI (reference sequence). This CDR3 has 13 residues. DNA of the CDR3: TGTGCCAGCAAGGCAGGGGGCATCGATGAGCAGTTCTTC. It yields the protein CASKAGGIDEQFF.

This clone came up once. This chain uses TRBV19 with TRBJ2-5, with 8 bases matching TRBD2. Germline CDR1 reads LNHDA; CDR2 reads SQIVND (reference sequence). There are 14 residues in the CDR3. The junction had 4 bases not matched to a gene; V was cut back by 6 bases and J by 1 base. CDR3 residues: CASRRGDTQETQYF. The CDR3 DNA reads TGTGCCAGTAGGCGGGGGGACACCCAAGAGACCCAGTACTTC.

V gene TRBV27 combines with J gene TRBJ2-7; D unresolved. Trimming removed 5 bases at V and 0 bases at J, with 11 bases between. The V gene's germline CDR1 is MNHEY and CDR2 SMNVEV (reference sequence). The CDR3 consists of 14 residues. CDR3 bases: TGTGCCAGCAGTCCTGCGAGTACCTCCTACGAGCAGTACTTC. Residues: CASSPASTSYEQYF.

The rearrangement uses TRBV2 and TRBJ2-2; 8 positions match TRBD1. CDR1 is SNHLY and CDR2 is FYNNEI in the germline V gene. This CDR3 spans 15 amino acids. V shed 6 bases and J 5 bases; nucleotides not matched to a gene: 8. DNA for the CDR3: TGTGCCAGCAGAGACGGACAGGGTAATACCGGGGAGCTGTTTTTT. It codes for CASRDGQGNTGELFF.

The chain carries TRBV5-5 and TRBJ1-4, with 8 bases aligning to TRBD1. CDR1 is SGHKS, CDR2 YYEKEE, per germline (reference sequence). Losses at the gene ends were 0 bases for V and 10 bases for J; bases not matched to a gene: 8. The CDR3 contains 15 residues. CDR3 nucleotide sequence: TGTGCCAGCAGCTTGGCCCAGGGGGCTTTCGGAAAACTGTTTTTT. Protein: CASSLAQGAFGKLFF.

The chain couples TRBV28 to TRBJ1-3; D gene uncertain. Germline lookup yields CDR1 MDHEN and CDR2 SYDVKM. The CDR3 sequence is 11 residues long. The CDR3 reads CGAISGNTIYF. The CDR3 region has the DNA TGTGGGGCTATCTCTGGAAACACCATATATTTT.

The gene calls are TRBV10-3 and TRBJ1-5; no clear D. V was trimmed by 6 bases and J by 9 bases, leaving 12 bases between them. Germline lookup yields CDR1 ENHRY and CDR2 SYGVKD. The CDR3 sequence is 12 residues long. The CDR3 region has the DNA TGTGCCATCAGGCCCCCTAATGGGCCCCAGCATTTT. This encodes CAIRPPNGPQHF.

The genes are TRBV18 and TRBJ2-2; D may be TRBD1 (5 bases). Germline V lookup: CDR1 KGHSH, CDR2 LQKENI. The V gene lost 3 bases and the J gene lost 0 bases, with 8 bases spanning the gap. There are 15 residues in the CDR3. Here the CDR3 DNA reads TGTGCCAGCTCACCGCAGGGTGCGAACACCGGGGAGCTGTTTTTT. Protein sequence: CASSPQGANTGELFF.

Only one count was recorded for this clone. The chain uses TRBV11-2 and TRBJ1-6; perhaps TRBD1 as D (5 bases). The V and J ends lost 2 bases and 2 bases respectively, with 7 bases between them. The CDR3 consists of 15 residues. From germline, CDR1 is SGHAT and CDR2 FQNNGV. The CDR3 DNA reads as TGTGCCAGCAGCTTATCAGGGACCTATAATTCACCCCTCCACTTT. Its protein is CASSLSGTYNSPLHF. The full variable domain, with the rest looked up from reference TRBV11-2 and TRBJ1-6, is EAGVAQSPRYKIIEKRQSVAFWCNPISGHATLYWYQQILGQGPKLLIQFQNNGVVDDSQLPKDRFSAERLKGVDSTLKIQPAKLEDSAVYLCASSLSGTYNSPLHFGNGTRLTVT.

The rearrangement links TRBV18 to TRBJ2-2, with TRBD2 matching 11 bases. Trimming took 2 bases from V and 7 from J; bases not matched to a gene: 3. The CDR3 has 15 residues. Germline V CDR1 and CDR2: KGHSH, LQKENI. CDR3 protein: CASSPKLAGVGELFF. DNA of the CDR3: TGTGCCAGCTCACCAAAACTAGCGGGAGTCGGGGAGCTGTTTTTT.

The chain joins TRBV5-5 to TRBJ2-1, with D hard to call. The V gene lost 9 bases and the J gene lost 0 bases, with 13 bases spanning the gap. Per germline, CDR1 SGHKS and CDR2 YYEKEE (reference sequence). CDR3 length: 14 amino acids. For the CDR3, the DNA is TGTGCCACACGATCACTGAGCTCCTACAATGAGCAGTTCTTC. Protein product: CATRSLSSYNEQFF.

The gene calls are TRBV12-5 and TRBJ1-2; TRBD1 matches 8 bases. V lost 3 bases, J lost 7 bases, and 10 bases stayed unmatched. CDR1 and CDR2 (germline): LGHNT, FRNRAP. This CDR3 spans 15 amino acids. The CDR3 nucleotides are TGTGCTAGTGGTTTCCGGGCCTCAGGGGGCGGTGGCTACACCTTC. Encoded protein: CASGFRASGGGGYTF. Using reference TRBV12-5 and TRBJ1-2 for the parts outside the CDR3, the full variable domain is DARVTQTPRHKVTEMGQEVTMRCQPILGHNTVFWYRQTMMQGLELLAYFRNRAPLDDSGMPKDRFSAEMPDATLATLKIQPSEPRDSAVYFCASGFRASGGGGYTFGSGTRLTVV.

The chain's CDR3 is CASSVGQDRTNQPQHF. CDR3 bases: TGTGCCAGCAGCGTAGGACAGGACAGGACCAATCAGCCCCAGCATTTT. This chain links TRBV9 with TRBJ1-5, with 7 bases matching TRBD1. V was clipped by 0 bases and J by 3 bases; unmatched bases: 6. Germline CDR1 and CDR2: SGDLS and YYNGEE. CDR3 size: 16 residues.

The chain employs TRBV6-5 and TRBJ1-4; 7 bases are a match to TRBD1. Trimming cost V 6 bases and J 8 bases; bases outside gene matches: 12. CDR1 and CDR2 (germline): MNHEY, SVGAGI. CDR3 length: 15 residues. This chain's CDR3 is CASRVSRDSGEKLFF. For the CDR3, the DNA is TGTGCCAGCAGGGTATCCCGGGACAGTGGGGAAAAACTGTTTTTT.

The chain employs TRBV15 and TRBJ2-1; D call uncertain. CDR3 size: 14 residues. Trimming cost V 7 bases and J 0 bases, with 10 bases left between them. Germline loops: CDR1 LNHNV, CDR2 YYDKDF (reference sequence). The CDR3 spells CATMMRLSYNEQFF. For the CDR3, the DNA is TGTGCCACCATGATGCGGCTCTCCTACAATGAGCAGTTCTTC.

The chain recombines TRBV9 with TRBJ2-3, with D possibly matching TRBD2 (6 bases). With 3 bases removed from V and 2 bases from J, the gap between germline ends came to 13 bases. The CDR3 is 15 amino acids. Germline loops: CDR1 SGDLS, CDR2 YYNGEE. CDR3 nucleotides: TGTGCCAGCAGCGAGAAGCGGGCCCCCACAGATACGCAGTATTTT. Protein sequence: CASSEKRAPTDTQYF.

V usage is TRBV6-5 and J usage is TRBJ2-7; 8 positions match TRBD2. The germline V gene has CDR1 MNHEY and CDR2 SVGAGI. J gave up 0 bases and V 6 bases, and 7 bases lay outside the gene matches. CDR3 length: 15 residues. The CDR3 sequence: CASRPGGASSYEQYF. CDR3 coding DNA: TGTGCCAGCAGACCCGGGGGGGCGAGCTCCTACGAGCAGTACTTC.

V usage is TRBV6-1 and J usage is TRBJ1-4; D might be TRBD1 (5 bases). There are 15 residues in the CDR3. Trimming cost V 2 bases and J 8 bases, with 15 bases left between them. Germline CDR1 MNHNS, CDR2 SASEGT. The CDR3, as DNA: TGTGCCAGCAGTGAACGGTGGGGGGTAGGCGAAAAACTGTTTTTT. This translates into CASSERWGVGEKLFF.

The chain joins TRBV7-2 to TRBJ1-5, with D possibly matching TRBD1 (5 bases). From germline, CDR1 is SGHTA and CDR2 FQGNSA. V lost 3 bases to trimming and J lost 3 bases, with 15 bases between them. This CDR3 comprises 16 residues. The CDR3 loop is CASSLSPSGYNQPQHF. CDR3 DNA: TGTGCCAGCAGCTTGAGCCCCTCAGGGTACAATCAGCCCCAGCATTTT.

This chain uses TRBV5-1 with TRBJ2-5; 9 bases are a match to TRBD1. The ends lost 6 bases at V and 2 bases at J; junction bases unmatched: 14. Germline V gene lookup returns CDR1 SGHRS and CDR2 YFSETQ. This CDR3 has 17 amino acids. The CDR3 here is CASIIGTGSNLQETQYF. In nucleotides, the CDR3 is TGCGCCAGCATCATTGGGACAGGGTCGAACCTTCAAGAGACCCAGTACTTC.

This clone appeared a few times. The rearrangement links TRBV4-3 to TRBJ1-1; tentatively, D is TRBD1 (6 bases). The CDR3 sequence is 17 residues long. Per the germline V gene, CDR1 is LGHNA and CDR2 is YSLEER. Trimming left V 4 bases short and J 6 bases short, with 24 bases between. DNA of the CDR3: TGCGCCAGCAGCCGAAGTCTACAGGGAGCTTTAGACGCTGAAGCTTTCTTT. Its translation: CASSRSLQGALDAEAFF.

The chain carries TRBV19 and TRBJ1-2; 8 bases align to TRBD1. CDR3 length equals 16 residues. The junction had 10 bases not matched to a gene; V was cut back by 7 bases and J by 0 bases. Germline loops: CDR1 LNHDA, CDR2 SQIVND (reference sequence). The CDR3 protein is CASTLNRGLANYGYTF. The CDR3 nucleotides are TGTGCCAGTACTCTCAACAGGGGGTTAGCTAACTATGGCTACACCTTC.